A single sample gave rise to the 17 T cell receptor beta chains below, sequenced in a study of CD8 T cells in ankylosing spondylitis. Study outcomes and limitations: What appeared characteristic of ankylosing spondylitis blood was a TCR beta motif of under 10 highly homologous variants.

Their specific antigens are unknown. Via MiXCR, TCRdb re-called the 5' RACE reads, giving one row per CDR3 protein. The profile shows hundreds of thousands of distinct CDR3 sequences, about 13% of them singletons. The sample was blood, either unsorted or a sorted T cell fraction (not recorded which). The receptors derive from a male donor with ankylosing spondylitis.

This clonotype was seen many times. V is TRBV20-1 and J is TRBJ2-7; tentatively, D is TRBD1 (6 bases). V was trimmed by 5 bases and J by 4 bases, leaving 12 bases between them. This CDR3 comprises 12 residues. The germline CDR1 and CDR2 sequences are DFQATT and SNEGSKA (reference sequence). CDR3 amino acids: CSAGAGAYEQYV. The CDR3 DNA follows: TGCAGTGCTGGGGCAGGGGCATACGAGCAGTACGTC.

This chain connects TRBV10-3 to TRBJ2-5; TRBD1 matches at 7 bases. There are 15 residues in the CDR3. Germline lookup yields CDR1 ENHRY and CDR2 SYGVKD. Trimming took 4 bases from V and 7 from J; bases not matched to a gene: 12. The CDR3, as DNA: TGTGCCATCAGTGGAACACAGGGGAGTGCCGGGACCCAGTACTTC. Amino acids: CAISGTQGSAGTQYF.

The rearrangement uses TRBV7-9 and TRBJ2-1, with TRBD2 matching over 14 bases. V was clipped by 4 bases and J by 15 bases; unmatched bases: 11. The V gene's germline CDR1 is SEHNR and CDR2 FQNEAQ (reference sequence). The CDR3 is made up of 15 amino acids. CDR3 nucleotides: TGTGCCAGCAGCTCGGCCGGGACTAGCGGGAGTCTCTCGTTCTTC. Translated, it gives CASSSAGTSGSLSFF.

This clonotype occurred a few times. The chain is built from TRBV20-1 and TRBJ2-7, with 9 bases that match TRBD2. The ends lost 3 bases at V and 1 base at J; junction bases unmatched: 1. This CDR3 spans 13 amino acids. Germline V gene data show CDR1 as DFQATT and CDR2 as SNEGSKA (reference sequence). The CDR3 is CSASLAGSYEQYV. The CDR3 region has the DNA TGCAGTGCTAGCCTAGCGGGGTCCTACGAGCAGTACGTC.

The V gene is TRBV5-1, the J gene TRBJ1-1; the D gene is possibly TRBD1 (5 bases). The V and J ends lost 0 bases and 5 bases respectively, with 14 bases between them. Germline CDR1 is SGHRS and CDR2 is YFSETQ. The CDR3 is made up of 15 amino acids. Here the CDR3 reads CASSLGPLGGTEAFF. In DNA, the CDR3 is TGCGCCAGCAGCTTGGGACCTCTGGGGGGAACTGAAGCTTTCTTT. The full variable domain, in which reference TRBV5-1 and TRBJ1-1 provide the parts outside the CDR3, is KAGVTQTPRYLIKTRGQQVTLSCSPISGHRSVSWYQQTPGQGLQFLFEYFSETQRNKGNFPGRFSGRQFSNSRSEMNVSTLELGDSALYLCASSLGPLGGTEAFFGQGTRLTVV.

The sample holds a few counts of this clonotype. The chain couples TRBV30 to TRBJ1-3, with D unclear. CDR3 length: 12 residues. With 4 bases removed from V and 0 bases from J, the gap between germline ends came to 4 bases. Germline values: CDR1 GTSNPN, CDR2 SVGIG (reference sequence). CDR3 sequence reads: CAWISSGNTIYF. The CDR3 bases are TGTGCCTGGATAAGCTCTGGAAACACCATATATTTT. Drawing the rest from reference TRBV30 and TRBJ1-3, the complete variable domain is SQTIHQWPATLVQPVGSPLSLECTVEGTSNPNLYWYRQAAGRGLQLLFYSVGIGQISSEVPQNLSASRPQDRQFILSSKKLLLSDSGFYLCAWISSGNTIYFGEGSWLTVV.

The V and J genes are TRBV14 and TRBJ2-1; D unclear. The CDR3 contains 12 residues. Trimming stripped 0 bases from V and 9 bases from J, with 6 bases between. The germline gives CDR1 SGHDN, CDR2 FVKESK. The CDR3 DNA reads TGTGCCAGCAGCCAAGATCAAGTTGAGCAGTTCTTC. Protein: CASSQDQVEQFF.

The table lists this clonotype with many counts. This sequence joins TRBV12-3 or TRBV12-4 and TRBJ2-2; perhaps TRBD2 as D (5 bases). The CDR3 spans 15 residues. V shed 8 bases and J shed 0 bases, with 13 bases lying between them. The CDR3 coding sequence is TGTGCCAGCCCCCCAGCGGCGGCGAACACCGGGGAGCTGTTTTTT. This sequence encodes CASPPAAANTGELFF.

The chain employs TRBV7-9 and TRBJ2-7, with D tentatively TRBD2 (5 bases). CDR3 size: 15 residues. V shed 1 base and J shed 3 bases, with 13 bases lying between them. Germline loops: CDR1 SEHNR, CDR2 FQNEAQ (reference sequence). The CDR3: CASSLEAGRRYEQYF. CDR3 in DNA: TGTGCCAGCAGCTTAGAGGCGGGTCGACGCTACGAGCAGTACTTC.

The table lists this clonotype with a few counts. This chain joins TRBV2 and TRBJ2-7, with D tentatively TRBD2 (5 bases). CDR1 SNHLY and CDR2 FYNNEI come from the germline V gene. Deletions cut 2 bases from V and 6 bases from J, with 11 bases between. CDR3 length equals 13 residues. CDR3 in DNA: TGTGCCAGCAGTGAAATCGCGGGTTTCGAGCAGTACTTC. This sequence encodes CASSEIAGFEQYF.

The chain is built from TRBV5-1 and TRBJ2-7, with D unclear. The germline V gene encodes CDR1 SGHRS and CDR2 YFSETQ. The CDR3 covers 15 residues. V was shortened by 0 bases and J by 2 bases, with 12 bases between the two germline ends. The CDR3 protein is CASSLEGIGAYEQYF. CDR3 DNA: TGCGCCAGCAGCTTGGAAGGCATCGGAGCCTACGAGCAGTACTTC. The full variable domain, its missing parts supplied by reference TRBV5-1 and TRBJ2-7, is KAGVTQTPRYLIKTRGQQVTLSCSPISGHRSVSWYQQTPGQGLQFLFEYFSETQRNKGNFPGRFSGRQFSNSRSEMNVSTLELGDSALYLCASSLEGIGAYEQYFGPGTRLTVT.

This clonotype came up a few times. CDR3 residues: CASSLIQGNYEQYF. The CDR3 DNA reads as TGTGCCAGCAGCTTAATACAGGGGAACTACGAGCAGTACTTC. The V call is TRBV11-1, the J call TRBJ2-7; 7 positions agree with TRBD1. V lost 2 bases and J lost 3; bases outside the gene matches: 4. The CDR3 totals 14 residues. CDR1 SGHAT and CDR2 FQDESV come from the germline V gene (reference sequence).

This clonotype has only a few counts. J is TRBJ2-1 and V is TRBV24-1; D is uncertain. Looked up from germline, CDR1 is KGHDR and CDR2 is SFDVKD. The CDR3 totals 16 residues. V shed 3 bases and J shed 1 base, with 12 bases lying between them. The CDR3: CATSDPRLESYNEQFF. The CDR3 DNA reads TGTGCCACCAGTGATCCCAGACTGGAGTCCTACAATGAGCAGTTCTTC.

CDR3 coding DNA: TGTGCCATCAGTACGGAACCCCATCAGCCCCAGCATTTT. It encodes CAISTEPHQPQHF. The rearrangement uses TRBV10-3 and TRBJ1-5; no clear D. In germline, CDR1 is ENHRY, CDR2 SYGVKD. The CDR3 is 13 amino acids. V was clipped by 5 bases and J by 5 bases, with 10 bases between them.

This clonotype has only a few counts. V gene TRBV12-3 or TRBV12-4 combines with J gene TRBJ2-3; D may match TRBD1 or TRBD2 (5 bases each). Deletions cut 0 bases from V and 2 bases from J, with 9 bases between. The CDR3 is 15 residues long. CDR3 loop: CASSLAGVTTDTQYF. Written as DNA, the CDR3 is TGTGCCAGCAGTTTAGCGGGGGTGACCACAGATACGCAGTATTTT.

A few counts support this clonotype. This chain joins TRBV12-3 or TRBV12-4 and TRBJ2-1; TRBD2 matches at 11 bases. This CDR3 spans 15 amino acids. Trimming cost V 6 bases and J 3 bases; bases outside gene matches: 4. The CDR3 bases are TGTGCCAGCAGACGTACTAGCGGGGGCTACAATGAGCAGTTCTTC. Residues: CASRRTSGGYNEQFF.

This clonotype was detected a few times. For the CDR3, the DNA is TGTGCCAGCAGTTTAAACGGGAGGGGGTTGGATGGCTACACCTTC. Translation: CASSLNGRGLDGYTF. This chain joins TRBV12-3 or TRBV12-4 and TRBJ1-2; possibly TRBD1 for D (6 bases). Between the trimmed V and J ends, which lost 2 bases and 6 bases, there was a span of 16 bases. The CDR3 runs to 15 residues.